The 32 T cell receptor beta chains below come from one sample, sequenced in a study of T-cell reconstitution after alpha-beta-depleted transplantation in children. A TCRbeta library incorporating unique molecular identifiers was prepared. TCRdb reprocessed the PCR reads with MiXCR, giving one entry per CDR3 protein. The sample has roughly 120,000 distinct CDR3 sequences, approximately 10% seen once. The sequenced sample was PBMCs, obtained before TCRalphabeta/CD19-depleted stem cell transplant. Receptors originate from a boy under 10 years old with acute lymphoblastic leukemia, due to receive a stem cell transplant.

This sequence joins TRBV12-3 or TRBV12-4 and TRBJ1-1, with 9 bases aligning to TRBD1. This CDR3 is built from 13 residues. Losses at the gene ends were 4 bases for V and 11 bases for J; bases not matched to a gene: 8. The CDR3 protein is CASSWGQGGRAFF. The CDR3 region has the DNA TGTGCCAGCAGTTGGGGACAGGGCGGAAGGGCTTTCTTT.

V and J are TRBV5-4 and TRBJ2-3, with TRBD2 matching over 9 bases. CDR1 SGHNT and CDR2 YYREEE come from the germline V gene (reference sequence). The CDR3 extends over 15 amino acids. Unmatched junction bases numbered 5, after V lost 4 bases and J lost 2 bases. The CDR3 region is CASSPGLAHTDTQYF. The CDR3 region has the DNA TGTGCCAGCAGCCCGGGACTAGCCCACACAGATACGCAGTATTTT.

Remarks on this clonotype: The junction does not match germline at one end; this may be a read error. The chain couples TRBV14 to TRBJ1-6, with D perhaps matching TRBD1 (6 bases). CDR3 length: 14 amino acids. Germline-derived CDR1 and CDR2 are SGHDN and FVKESK. The CDR3 protein is CASSHRGLNTPLHF. The CDR3 bases are TGTGCCAGCAGCCACCGGGGGCTTAATACACCCCTCCACTTT.

The chain recombines TRBV5-1 with TRBJ1-1, with D perhaps matching TRBD1 (6 bases). V shed 3 bases and J shed 4 bases, with 13 bases lying between them. This CDR3 has 14 amino acids. The V gene's germline CDR1 is SGHRS and CDR2 YFSETQ. Here the CDR3 DNA reads TGCGCCAGCAGCTCCGGAGGGGGTAGCACTGAAGCTTTCTTT. This encodes CASSSGGGSTEAFF.

The chain links TRBV5-6 to TRBJ2-6; 8 nucleotides line up with TRBD2. The CDR3 is 18 residues long. After removal of 2 bases from V and 0 bases from J, the junction contained 7 bases not matched to a gene. The germline gives CDR1 SGHDT, CDR2 YYEEEE. CDR3 residues: CASSLRLAHYSGANVLTF. The DNA of the CDR3 is TGTGCCAGCAGCTTACGACTAGCGCACTACTCTGGGGCCAACGTCCTGACTTTC.

This clonotype was seen only a few times. The chain is built from TRBV20-1 and TRBJ2-3; possible D gene TRBD1, 6 bases. Trimming pared 2 bases from V and 0 bases from J, leaving 15 bases between. Germline V gene data show CDR1 as DFQATT and CDR2 as SNEGSKA (reference sequence). There are 16 residues in the CDR3. The CDR3 DNA sequence: TGCAGTGCTAGACCAGGGGACCGGGCGAGCACAGATACGCAGTATTTT. Protein: CSARPGDRASTDTQYF.

The chain joins TRBV5-1 to TRBJ2-7; TRBD1 matches 9 bases. CDR1 is SGHRS, CDR2 YFSETQ, per germline. The CDR3 extends over 13 amino acids. The V segment lost 3 bases and the J segment 2 bases; nucleotides outside the gene matches: 0. This chain's CDR3 is CASSWDRAYEQYF. DNA for the CDR3: TGCGCCAGCAGCTGGGACAGGGCCTACGAGCAGTACTTC.

The chain carries TRBV6-1 and TRBJ2-3; the D is unclear. CDR3 size: 18 residues. CDR1 is MNHNS, CDR2 SASEGT, per germline. V dropped 6 bases and J dropped 1 base, with 23 bases sitting between them. CDR3 sequence (DNA): TGTGCCAGCAGACCCGGGCGCAACCCTAACGCTGGCACAGATACGCAGTATTTT. Translated: CASRPGRNPNAGTDTQYF.

A few counts support this clonotype. This rearrangement joins TRBV4-2 to TRBJ2-1, with 9 positions matching TRBD1. Germline CDR1 reads LGHNA; CDR2 reads YNFKEQ. This CDR3 has 16 residues. Trimming at V came to 0 bases and at J to 4 bases, leaving 4 bases not matched to a gene. The CDR3 here is CASSQDGGQGYNEQFF. CDR3 DNA sequence: TGTGCCAGCAGCCAAGATGGGGGACAGGGATACAATGAGCAGTTCTTC.

This clonotype has at least ten counts. The V gene is TRBV18, the J gene TRBJ2-5; D might be TRBD1 (5 bases). V lost 3 bases, J lost 3 bases, and 8 bases lay in between. CDR3 length equals 13 residues. Germline loops: CDR1 KGHSH, CDR2 LQKENI. The CDR3 protein is CASSPGLKETQYF. In DNA, the CDR3 is TGTGCCAGCTCACCGGGGCTCAAAGAGACCCAGTACTTC.

This sequence joins TRBV7-9 and TRBJ2-3; 7 nucleotides line up with TRBD2. Germline assignment: CDR1 SEHNR and CDR2 FQNEAQ (reference sequence). The CDR3 covers 14 residues. J lost 6 bases, V lost 3 bases, and 6 bases had no gene match. CDR3: CASSFLMTSDTQYF. The DNA for the CDR3 is TGTGCCAGCAGCTTCCTAATGACTAGCGATACGCAGTATTTT.

This clonotype was observed at least ten times. This rearrangement joins TRBV7-9 to TRBJ2-2, with 9 bases aligning to TRBD1. Germline V gene sequence: CDR1 SEHNR, CDR2 FQNEAQ (reference sequence). CDR3 length: 15 amino acids. J gave up 6 bases and V 5 bases, and 7 bases lay outside the gene matches. CDR3 in amino acids: CASSAGTGMAGELFF. The DNA of the CDR3 is TGTGCCAGCAGCGCCGGGACAGGGATGGCCGGGGAGCTGTTTTTT.

This rearrangement joins TRBV6-5 to TRBJ2-7; TRBD2 matches at 9 bases. This CDR3 comprises 15 residues. In germline, CDR1 is MNHEY, CDR2 SVGAGI. V shed 2 bases and J 1 base; nucleotides not matched to a gene: 3. CDR3 DNA sequence: TGTGCCAGCAGTTACCGGACTAGCGTTTCCTACGAGCAGTACTTC. Residues: CASSYRTSVSYEQYF.

This clonotype was observed many times. The CDR3 region is CASSRSGADTSYNEQFF. The CDR3 nucleotides are TGCGCCAGCAGCCGATCCGGGGCGGACACCTCCTACAATGAGCAGTTCTTC. This chain links TRBV5-1 with TRBJ2-1, with D perhaps given as TRBD1 or TRBD2 (5 bases each). The V end was cut by 4 bases, the J end by 0 bases, with 17 bases between. The germline V gene has CDR1 SGHRS and CDR2 YFSETQ. The CDR3 totals 17 residues.

This clonotype was observed a few times. This chain connects TRBV5-1 to TRBJ2-1, with 13 positions matching TRBD2. V lost 4 bases, J lost 13 bases, and 14 bases stayed unmatched. The CDR3 totals 16 residues. CDR1 is SGHRS and CDR2 is YFSETQ in the germline V gene. The CDR3 protein is CASSRSSLAGGPEQFF. DNA of the CDR3: TGCGCCAGCAGCCGTTCCTCACTAGCGGGAGGGCCGGAACAGTTCTTC. Full variable domain (missing parts from reference TRBV5-1 and TRBJ2-1): KAGVTQTPRYLIKTRGQQVTLSCSPISGHRSVSWYQQTPGQGLQFLFEYFSETQRNKGNFPGRFSGRQFSNSRSEMNVSTLELGDSALYLCASSRSSLAGGPEQFFGPGTRLTVL.

The CDR3 DNA sequence: TGTGCCAGCAGCCGTGGGGCAACTAATGAAAAACTGTTTTTT. Translated: CASSRGATNEKLFF. The V call is TRBV4-2, the J call TRBJ1-4, with D hard to call. This CDR3 comprises 14 residues. Trimming shortened V by 4 bases and J by 0 bases, and 6 bases separated the two germline ends. CDR1 is LGHNA and CDR2 is YNFKEQ in the germline V gene.

V and J are TRBV20-1 and TRBJ2-5; unclear D gene. V lost 3 bases and J 5 bases, leaving 10 bases between the germline ends. This CDR3 has 12 residues. Germline loops: CDR1 DFQATT, CDR2 SNEGSKA (reference sequence). The CDR3 coding sequence is TGCAGTGCTAGGATTGGGCCGGAGACCCAGTACTTC. Translated: CSARIGPETQYF.

This clonotype rates as medium-sized. The CDR3 region is CASSEGSGRSAISTDTQYF. The CDR3 nucleotides are TGTGCCAGCAGTGAAGGTTCGGGGAGGTCTGCGATTAGCACAGATACGCAGTATTTT. V usage is TRBV2 and J usage is TRBJ2-3, with D tentatively TRBD2 (6 bases). Germline V gives CDR1 SNHLY, CDR2 FYNNEI. The CDR3 is 19 amino acids. Trimming cost V 1 base and J 0 bases, with 20 bases left between them. Full variable domain (outside the CDR3, taken from reference TRBV2 and TRBJ2-3): EPEVTQTPSHQVTQMGQEVILRCVPISNHLYFYWYRQILGQKVEFLVSFYNNEISEKSEIFDDQFSVERPDGSNFTLKIRSTKLEDSAMYFCASSEGSGRSAISTDTQYFGPGTRLTVL.

This clonotype appeared a few times. This rearrangement joins TRBV20-1 to TRBJ2-5, with 12 bases identical to TRBD2. Germline V lookup: CDR1 DFQATT, CDR2 SNEGSKA (reference sequence). The CDR3 has 15 amino acids. The V segment lost 1 base and the J segment 3 bases; nucleotides outside the gene matches: 3. The CDR3 coding sequence is TGCAGTGCTAGAGTTGGACTAGCGGGGAAAGAGACCCAGTACTTC. Its translation: CSARVGLAGKETQYF.

This clonotype occurred a few times. V gene TRBV7-9 combines with J gene TRBJ1-4, with D possibly being TRBD1 (6 bases). This CDR3 spans 16 amino acids. Between the trimmed V and J ends, which lost 5 bases and 5 bases, there was a span of 18 bases. The germline V gene encodes CDR1 SEHNR and CDR2 FQNEAQ (reference sequence). The CDR3 region is CASSASDSLMNEKLFF. The CDR3 DNA sequence: TGTGCCAGCAGCGCCTCGGACAGTCTTATGAATGAAAAACTGTTTTTT.

This clonotype was observed a few times. The chain joins TRBV12-3 or TRBV12-4 to TRBJ1-1, with D perhaps TRBD1 (5 bases). V shed 7 bases and J shed 5 bases, with 11 bases lying between them. This CDR3 region has 12 residues. For the CDR3, the DNA is TGTGCCAGCATCAGGGAGCGGACTGAAGCTTTCTTT. Translated: CASIRERTEAFF.

At least ten counts were recorded for this clonotype. The gene calls are TRBV18 and TRBJ2-5, with 7 positions matching TRBD2. The CDR3 covers 16 residues. The V gene end was trimmed by 8 bases and the J gene end by 2 bases; junction bases not matched to a gene: 14. Germline CDR1 KGHSH, CDR2 LQKENI. In nucleotides, the CDR3 is TGTGCCAGCCGACAAGCCGTGCGGGGGAGTCAAGAGACCCAGTACTTC. Its protein is CASRQAVRGSQETQYF.

The chain uses TRBV29-1 and TRBJ1-1; D not certain. This CDR3 is 11 amino acids long. Trimming removed 5 bases at V and 1 base at J, with 5 bases between. CDR1 SQVTM and CDR2 ANQGSEA come from the germline V gene. DNA for the CDR3: TGCAGCGTTCGCCAGAACACTGAAGCTTTCTTT. Encoded protein: CSVRQNTEAFF.

The rearrangement links TRBV7-9 to TRBJ2-3; maybe TRBD2 (7 bases). Trimming removed 5 bases at V and 5 bases at J, with 20 bases between. This CDR3 region has 16 residues. Germline values: CDR1 SEHNR, CDR2 FQNEAQ (reference sequence). CDR3 sequence reads: CASSRPLRGAGDTQYF. CDR3 nucleotide sequence: TGTGCCAGCAGCCGACCCCTCCGGGGGGCCGGAGATACGCAGTATTTT.

The chain is built from TRBV7-9 and TRBJ2-7; TRBD1 is a possible D gene (6 bases). V lost 1 base and J lost 3, with 10 bases in between. In germline, CDR1 is SEHNR, CDR2 FQNEAQ (reference sequence). This CDR3 comprises 14 residues. CDR3 sequence: CASSLGTAFYEQYF. CDR3 bases: TGTGCCAGCAGCTTAGGGACAGCATTCTACGAGCAGTACTTC.

The CDR3 sequence is CASGLVRTDTQYF. The CDR3 bases are TGTGCTAGTGGTTTGGTACGCACAGATACGCAGTATTTT. The genes are TRBV12-5 and TRBJ2-3; D is unclear. CDR1 and CDR2 (germline): LGHNT, FRNRAP. V was shortened by 0 bases and J by 1 base, with 2 bases between the two germline ends. The CDR3 sequence is 13 residues long.

This clonotype was picked up many times. V gene TRBV7-2 combines with J gene TRBJ2-5; D unclear. Trimming shortened V by 4 bases and J by 5 bases, and 8 bases separated the two germline ends. The CDR3 has 12 residues. Germline V CDR1 and CDR2: SGHTA, FQGNSA. CDR3 sequence: CASSSGWETQYF. The CDR3 nucleotides read TGTGCCAGCAGCTCCGGGTGGGAGACCCAGTACTTC.

The chain recombines TRBV29-1 with TRBJ2-1, with D unclear. CDR3 size: 14 residues. Germline lookup yields CDR1 SQVTM and CDR2 ANQGSEA. Deletions cut 5 bases from V and 0 bases from J, with 11 bases between. The CDR3 DNA reads TGCAGCGTTCCCCAGGAGAACTCCTACAATGAGCAGTTCTTC. Its protein is CSVPQENSYNEQFF.

The gene calls are TRBV28 and TRBJ1-5, with a possible D match to TRBD1 (6 bases). Germline-derived CDR1 and CDR2 are MDHEN and SYDVKM. The CDR3 extends over 13 amino acids. Between the trimmed V and J ends, which lost 7 bases and 6 bases, there was a span of 13 bases. CDR3 DNA: TGTGCCAGCAAGGGACCCAGGGGTCAGCCCCAGCATTTT. Residues: CASKGPRGQPQHF.

In its sample, this clonotype was seen a few times. The chain employs TRBV27 and TRBJ2-7; the D gene is possibly TRBD1 (6 bases). This CDR3 contains 13 residues. Trimming cost V 6 bases and J 6 bases, with 15 bases left between them. Germline CDR1 is MNHEY and CDR2 is SMNVEV (reference sequence). CDR3 in DNA: TGTGCCAGCAGCATCCGACAGGCGGGCGAGCAGTACTTC. This gives the protein CASSIRQAGEQYF.

This clonotype was seen ten or more times. V gene TRBV11-2 combines with J gene TRBJ2-3, with D possibly matching TRBD2 (5 bases). Trimming left V 1 base short and J 11 bases short, with 13 bases between. Germline CDR1 SGHAT, CDR2 FQNNGV. CDR3 length equals 13 residues. The CDR3 nucleotides read TGTGCCAGCAGCTTAGGTGGCGGGCAAAGGCAGTATTTT. It specifies CASSLGGGQRQYF.

In its sample, this clonotype was seen a few times. This chain uses TRBV7-9 with TRBJ2-5, with TRBD2 matching 11 bases. Looked up from germline, CDR1 is SEHNR and CDR2 is FQNEAQ (reference sequence). V trimming: 1 base; J trimming: 4 bases; junction bases outside the gene matches: 8. The CDR3 runs 17 residues. CDR3 in amino acids: CASSLESLAGGIETQYF. CDR3 sequence (DNA): TGTGCCAGCAGCTTAGAGTCCCTAGCGGGAGGAATAGAGACCCAGTACTTC.